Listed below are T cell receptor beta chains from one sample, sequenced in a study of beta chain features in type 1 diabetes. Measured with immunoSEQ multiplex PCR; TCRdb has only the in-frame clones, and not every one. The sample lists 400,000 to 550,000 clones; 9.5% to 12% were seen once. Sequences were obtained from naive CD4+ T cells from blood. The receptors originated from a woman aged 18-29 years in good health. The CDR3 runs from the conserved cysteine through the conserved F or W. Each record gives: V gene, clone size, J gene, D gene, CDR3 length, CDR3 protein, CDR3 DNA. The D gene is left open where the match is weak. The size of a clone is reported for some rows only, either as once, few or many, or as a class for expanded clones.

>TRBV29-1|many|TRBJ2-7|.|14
CSVVDNSLADEQYF
TGCAGCGTTGTGGACAACTCCTTAGCGGACGAGCAGTACTTC
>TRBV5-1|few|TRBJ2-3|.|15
CASSTSGPGTDTQYF
TGCGCCAGCAGCACCTCCGGCCCCGGCACAGATACGCAGTATTTT
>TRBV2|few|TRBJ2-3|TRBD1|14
CATKVGQGTDTQYF
TGTGCCACAAAAGTCGGACAGGGTACAGATACGCAGTATTTT
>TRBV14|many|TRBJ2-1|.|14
CASSQVLLVGEQFF
TGTGCCAGCAGCCAAGTCCTACTCGTTGGTGAGCAGTTCTTC
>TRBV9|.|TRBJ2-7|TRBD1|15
CASSLGQGELYEQYF
TGTGCCAGCAGTCTGGGACAGGGTGAACTCTACGAGCAGTACTTC
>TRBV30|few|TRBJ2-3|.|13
CAWSGPFSDTQYF
TGTGCCTGGAGTGGACCCTTTTCAGATACGCAGTATTTT
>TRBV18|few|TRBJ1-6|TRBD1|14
CASSLGQGSSPLHF
TGTGCCAGCTCACTGGGACAGGGGAGTTCACCCCTCCACTTT
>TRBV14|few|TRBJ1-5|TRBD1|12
CASNRDRQPQHF
TGTGCCAGCAACAGGGACAGACAGCCCCAGCATTTT
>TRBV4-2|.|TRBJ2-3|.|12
CASSLNVDTQYF
TGTGCCAGCAGCCTCAACGTAGATACGCAGTATTTT
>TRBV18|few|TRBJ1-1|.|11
CASSRSTEAFF
TGTGCCAGCTCCCGCAGTACTGAAGCTTTCTTT
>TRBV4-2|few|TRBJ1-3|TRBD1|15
CASSQSGGDGNTIYF
TGTGCCAGCAGCCAGTCAGGGGGCGATGGAAACACCATATATTTT